These 32 T cell receptor beta chains were all obtained from the same sample, sequenced in a study of early T cells in non-severe SARS-CoV-2 infection. TCRdb re-called the 5' RACE reads with MiXCR, one entry per CDR3 protein. The sample yields 55,000 to 75,000 distinct CDR3 sequences, approximately 7.7% seen once. Specimen: whole blood. The receptors were gathered from an adult who was a healthcare worker with PCR-confirmed SARS-CoV-2 infection or an uninfected control (not recorded which).

This clonotype came up many times. The chain carries TRBV2 and TRBJ1-1, with D possibly being TRBD1 (5 bases). Germline lookup yields CDR1 SNHLY and CDR2 FYNNEI. The ends were cut back, 5 bases at V and 2 bases at J, with 9 bases in the middle. This CDR3 spans 13 amino acids. The CDR3 here is CASSSQGNTEAFF. CDR3 in DNA: TGTGCCAGCAGTAGCCAGGGAAACACTGAAGCTTTCTTT.

The V gene is TRBV20-1, the J gene TRBJ2-1, with TRBD2 identical over 7 bases. Germline V gene lookup returns CDR1 DFQATT and CDR2 SNEGSKA (reference sequence). Trimming removed 1 base from V and 12 bases from J; junction bases left unmatched: 3. The CDR3 covers 11 residues. The CDR3 is CSARVGRGQFF. The CDR3 DNA is TGCAGTGCTAGAGTAGGGAGGGGGCAGTTCTTC.

The sample holds a few counts of this clonotype. J is TRBJ1-1 and V is TRBV5-1; D unresolved. In germline, CDR1 is SGHRS, CDR2 YFSETQ. This CDR3 contains 14 residues. V lost 4 bases and J lost 1, with 11 bases in between. The CDR3 nucleotides are TGCGCCAGCAGCCCCCAAGGAGGGAACACTGAAGCTTTCTTT. Its translation is CASSPQGGNTEAFF.

The genes are TRBV6-1 and TRBJ2-1; possible D gene TRBD1, 6 bases. The CDR3 covers 12 residues. Trimming stripped 4 bases from V and 8 bases from J, with 9 bases between. CDR1 is MNHNS and CDR2 is SASEGT in the germline V gene. CDR3 nucleotides: TGTGCCAGCAGTGGAACAGGGTATGAGCAGTTCTTC. Translated: CASSGTGYEQFF.

The sample holds many counts of this clonotype. This chain connects TRBV6-6 to TRBJ2-7, with 15 positions matching TRBD2. V was pared by 4 bases and J by 6 bases, with 4 bases of the junction left unmatched. The CDR3 consists of 15 residues. Germline lookup yields CDR1 MNHNY and CDR2 SVGAGI (reference sequence). This CDR3 is CASSSPGLAGGEQYF. The CDR3 region has the DNA TGTGCCAGCAGTTCACCGGGACTAGCGGGAGGCGAGCAGTACTTC.

This clonotype was observed a few times. V and J are TRBV5-1 and TRBJ2-7; D is undetermined. The CDR3 totals 16 residues. Trimming pared 4 bases from V and 0 bases from J, leaving 17 bases between. In germline, CDR1 is SGHRS, CDR2 YFSETQ. The CDR3 coding sequence is TGCGCCAGCAGCGATATAGGCGGACGGAGCTCCTACGAGCAGTACTTC. Its translation: CASSDIGGRSSYEQYF.

This clonotype was observed at least ten times. The genes are TRBV12-3 or TRBV12-4 and TRBJ2-1; 7 bases match TRBD2. The CDR3 runs 12 residues. Trimming cost V 4 bases and J 7 bases; bases outside gene matches: 1. CDR3 DNA: TGTGCCAGCAGTTGGGGAGGGAATGAGCAGTTCTTC. The encoded protein is CASSWGGNEQFF.

The rearrangement joins TRBV5-1 to TRBJ2-5, with 8 bases that match TRBD2. Germline V gives CDR1 SGHRS, CDR2 YFSETQ. V gave up 3 bases and J gave up 3 bases; unmatched junction bases: 16. The CDR3 totals 18 residues. CDR3 amino acids: CASSWPPTSSGREETQYF. CDR3 in DNA: TGCGCCAGCAGCTGGCCCCCGACTTCTAGCGGGCGGGAAGAGACCCAGTACTTC.

In this sample, this clonotype turned up many times. This rearrangement joins TRBV11-2 to TRBJ2-3, with TRBD1 matching 7 bases. The length of the CDR3 is 15 residues. The germline CDR1 and CDR2 sequences are SGHAT and FQNNGV. V shed 5 bases, J shed 2 bases, and the junction held 7 bases outside the gene matches. CDR3 in amino acids: CASSHNRGATDTQYF. The CDR3 nucleotides read TGTGCCAGCAGCCATAACAGGGGCGCCACAGATACGCAGTATTTT.

There are many counts of this clonotype. The chain couples TRBV27 to TRBJ2-1; 11 bases are shared with TRBD2. The CDR3 totals 16 residues. Trimming took 5 bases from V and 4 from J; bases not matched to a gene: 7. Germline assignment: CDR1 MNHEY and CDR2 SMNVEV (reference sequence). The CDR3 protein is CASSTRTSGFYNEQFF. The CDR3 region has the DNA TGTGCCAGCAGTACCCGGACTAGCGGGTTTTACAATGAGCAGTTCTTC.

The genes are TRBV7-9 and TRBJ2-6; perhaps TRBD1 as D (5 bases). This CDR3 is 16 amino acids long. V was trimmed by 10 bases and J by 1 base, leaving 17 bases between them. CDR1 is SEHNR, CDR2 FQNEAQ, per germline (reference sequence). The CDR3 nucleotides are TGTGCCACCACAGGCCGAGAAGGGTCTGGGGCCAACGTCCTGACTTTC. Protein sequence: CATTGREGSGANVLTF.

The chain combines TRBV19 with TRBJ2-1; TRBD1 is a possible D gene (7 bases). With 0 bases removed from V and 5 bases from J, the gap between germline ends came to 17 bases. The CDR3 consists of 17 residues. Germline lookup yields CDR1 LNHDA and CDR2 SQIVND (reference sequence). The CDR3 bases are TGTGCCAGTAGTATAGAGCCCCGTCAGGGGGGAGACAATGAGCAGTTCTTC. It translates to CASSIEPRQGGDNEQFF.

This clonotype was observed at least ten times. The chain has TRBV2 and TRBJ1-1; D remains unclear. The V gene lost 3 bases and the J gene lost 1 base, with 9 bases spanning the gap. The CDR3 has 14 amino acids. The germline V gene encodes CDR1 SNHLY and CDR2 FYNNEI. Written as DNA, the CDR3 is TGTGCCAGCAGTGACCGGGTGTCGAACACTGAAGCTTTCTTT. Translating gives CASSDRVSNTEAFF.

This sequence joins TRBV12-3 or TRBV12-4 and TRBJ1-1; 7 bases map to TRBD1. This CDR3 contains 15 residues. The ends lost 2 bases at V and 3 bases at J; junction bases unmatched: 6. CDR3 bases: TGTGCCAGCAGTTTATATGGAGGGGGCGACACTGAAGCTTTCTTT. It translates to CASSLYGGGDTEAFF.

V is TRBV2 and J is TRBJ1-2; no firm D call. Germline V lookup: CDR1 SNHLY, CDR2 FYNNEI. V was shortened by 6 bases and J by 8 bases, with 19 bases between the two germline ends. This CDR3 has 14 amino acids. As DNA, the CDR3 is TGTGCCAGCAGAGGAACTACACCTTCCGGCGGCTACACCTTC. It translates to CASRGTTPSGGYTF.

The J gene is TRBJ2-7, the V gene TRBV10-3; 7 nucleotides match TRBD1. The CDR3 has 12 residues. V lost 10 bases to trimming and J lost 6 bases; unmatched junction nucleotides: 9. The germline V gene encodes CDR1 ENHRY and CDR2 SYGVKD. The CDR3 DNA reads as TGTGCCACCCAGGGGGTAATGGGCGAGCAGTACTTC. The encoded protein is CATQGVMGEQYF.

The sample holds many counts of this clonotype. This chain links TRBV7-9 with TRBJ1-1, with a weak D call TRBD1 (6 bases). The germline CDR1 and CDR2 sequences are SEHNR and FQNEAQ (reference sequence). V lost 3 bases and J lost 2, with 13 bases in between. The CDR3 totals 15 residues. The chain's CDR3 is CASSFPQGINTEAFF. CDR3 sequence (DNA): TGTGCCAGCAGCTTCCCACAGGGTATTAACACTGAAGCTTTCTTT.

This clonotype was counted between two and nine times. The rearrangement joins TRBV10-3 to TRBJ1-1; 8 nucleotides line up with TRBD1. CDR1 is ENHRY, CDR2 SYGVKD, per germline. The ends lost 5 bases at V and 2 bases at J; junction bases unmatched: 4. The CDR3 consists of 14 residues. Here the CDR3 DNA reads TGTGCCATCAGTATGGACAGGGATAACACTGAAGCTTTCTTT. Its protein product is CAISMDRDNTEAFF.

The chain couples TRBV18 to TRBJ2-5; TRBD2 might be the D (6 bases). V lost 4 bases to trimming and J lost 5 bases, with 11 bases between them. This CDR3 has 13 residues. Per germline, CDR1 KGHSH and CDR2 LQKENI. CDR3 DNA sequence: TGTGCCAGCTCACGGGAGGAGGTGGAGACCCAGTACTTC. This encodes CASSREEVETQYF.

The sample holds many counts of this clonotype. This sequence joins TRBV2 and TRBJ2-1; D may correspond to TRBD1 or TRBD2 (5 bases each). The V and J ends lost 5 bases and 6 bases respectively, with 20 bases between them. CDR3 size: 16 residues. CDR1 is SNHLY and CDR2 is FYNNEI in the germline V gene. This CDR3 reads CASSLSRGPGANEQFF. The CDR3 DNA reads as TGTGCCAGCAGTCTATCCCGGGGCCCCGGGGCCAATGAGCAGTTCTTC.

This clonotype was observed at least ten times. This chain connects TRBV2 to TRBJ2-7; a possible D gene is TRBD1 (5 bases). This CDR3 has 12 residues. CDR1 SNHLY and CDR2 FYNNEI come from the germline V gene. V dropped 9 bases and J dropped 1 base, with 10 bases sitting between them. CDR3 loop: CARGRQSYEQYF. The CDR3 DNA reads as TGTGCCAGGGGGCGGCAGTCCTACGAGCAGTACTTC.

This clonotype was counted at least ten times. The J gene is TRBJ2-1, the V gene TRBV10-3; 11 bases are shared with TRBD2. CDR3 length equals 15 residues. The V segment lost 6 bases and the J segment 4 bases; nucleotides outside the gene matches: 5. In germline, CDR1 is ENHRY, CDR2 SYGVKD. CDR3 sequence (DNA): TGTGCCATCAGACCGACTAGCGGGGATTACAATGAGCAGTTCTTC. The encoded protein is CAIRPTSGDYNEQFF.

The CDR3 spells CAWSETGELFF. CDR3 coding DNA: TGTGCCTGGAGCGAGACCGGGGAGCTGTTTTTT. The V and J genes are TRBV30 and TRBJ2-2; D call uncertain. The CDR3 contains 11 residues. The V and J ends lost 3 bases and 5 bases respectively, with 4 bases between them. CDR1 is GTSNPN and CDR2 is SVGIG in the germline V gene (reference sequence). Using reference TRBV30 and TRBJ2-2 for the parts outside the CDR3, the full variable domain is SQTIHQWPATLVQPVGSPLSLECTVEGTSNPNLYWYRQAAGRGLQLLFYSVGIGQISSEVPQNLSASRPQDRQFILSSKKLLLSDSGFYLCAWSETGELFFGEGSRLTVL.

The rearrangement uses TRBV3-1 and TRBJ2-7; D gene uncertain. CDR3 size: 11 residues. The V gene's germline CDR1 is LGHDT and CDR2 YNNKEL (reference sequence). V was cut by 1 base and J by 7 bases, with 5 bases left in between. The CDR3: CASSQVEEQYF. CDR3 nucleotide sequence: TGTGCCAGCAGCCAAGTTGAGGAGCAGTACTTC.

This clonotype was seen repeatedly, ten times or more. V gene TRBV7-2 combines with J gene TRBJ2-7, with a tentative D call TRBD1 (5 bases). The germline V gene has CDR1 SGHTA and CDR2 FQGNSA. The V gene lost 3 bases and the J gene lost 3 bases, with 6 bases spanning the gap. The CDR3 length is 12 residues. In DNA form, the CDR3 reads TGTGCCAGCAGCTTTCAGGGCTACGAGCAGTACTTC. It translates to CASSFQGYEQYF.

This clonotype showed up many times. V and J are TRBV7-2 and TRBJ2-1; 9 bases agree with TRBD2. Per the germline V gene, CDR1 is SGHTA and CDR2 is FQGNSA. V was pared by 2 bases and J by 6 bases, with 5 bases of the junction left unmatched. This CDR3 is built from 15 residues. The CDR3 bases are TGTGCCAGCAGCTTATGGGCGGGAGGGGGCAATGAGCAGTTCTTC. It encodes CASSLWAGGGNEQFF.

This clonotype was seen a handful of times. The rearrangement joins TRBV5-1 to TRBJ1-4, with TRBD1 as a possible D gene (5 bases). From germline, CDR1 is SGHRS and CDR2 YFSETQ. The ends were cut back, 4 bases at V and 7 bases at J, with 17 bases in the middle. The CDR3 totals 15 residues. Here the CDR3 DNA reads TGCGCCAGCAGCCCCACCCGGGGGATGGGTGAAAAACTGTTTTTT. This gives the protein CASSPTRGMGEKLFF.

The genes are TRBV7-3 and TRBJ2-3; D uncertain. Trimming removed 5 bases at V and 1 base at J, with 13 bases between. Germline V gene lookup returns CDR1 SGHTA and CDR2 FQGTGA. The CDR3 is made up of 15 amino acids. The CDR3 coding sequence is TGTGCCAGCAGCGCCTACCCCGCGGGCACAGATACGCAGTATTTT. Translated, it gives CASSAYPAGTDTQYF.

The sample holds many counts of this clonotype. The chain carries TRBV4-1 and TRBJ1-2, with a tentative D call TRBD1 (5 bases). The length of the CDR3 is 13 residues. Trimming took off 1 base at V and 4 bases at J, with 7 bases between the two ends. The germline V gene has CDR1 MGHRA and CDR2 YSYEKL. CDR3 sequence reads: CASSQGQSYGYTF. The CDR3 nucleotides read TGCGCCAGCAGCCAAGGACAGAGCTATGGCTACACCTTC.

This chain connects TRBV6-2 or TRBV6-3 to TRBJ2-6; D is uncertain. V was clipped by 7 bases and J by 7 bases, with 14 bases between them. The CDR3 is 14 amino acids. From germline, CDR1 is MNHEY and CDR2 SVGEGT. CDR3 nucleotide sequence: TGTGCCAGCACCCTTACTAACGGTGCCAACGTCCTGACTTTC. This encodes CASTLTNGANVLTF.

This clonotype showed up just a few times. This chain's CDR3 is CAISDPGASTDTQYF. CDR3 in DNA: TGTGCCATCAGTGACCCCGGGGCTAGCACAGATACGCAGTATTTT. The gene calls are TRBV10-3 and TRBJ2-3; D possibly matches TRBD1 or TRBD2 (5 bases each). This CDR3 is 15 amino acids long. Germline loops: CDR1 ENHRY, CDR2 SYGVKD. Trimming left V 3 bases short and J 0 bases short, with 10 bases between.

The chain uses TRBV5-6 and TRBJ2-7; TRBD1 might be the D (5 bases). Between the trimmed V and J ends, which lost 4 bases and 3 bases, there was a span of 17 bases. CDR1 SGHDT and CDR2 YYEEEE come from the germline V gene. The CDR3 totals 15 residues. CDR3 DNA sequence: TGTGCCAGCAGCCCCAGACAGTCTCTTTTCTACGAGCAGTACTTC. Protein: CASSPRQSLFYEQYF.